This TCR beta chain was captured in a study of OX40 agonist ivuxolimab in advanced cancers. Notes on the research overall: Ivuxolimab was a fully human IgG2 agonistic monoclonal antibody targeting the costimulatory receptor OX40 (CD134). Intravenous ivuxolimab was administered to patients every 2 weeks at six dose levels: 0.01, 0.1, 0.3, 1.5, 3 and 10 mg/kg. Of the approximately 53 patients in dose escalation, about 20 had hepatocellular carcinoma, about 15 had melanoma, 9 had renal cell carcinoma and 9 had head and neck cancer. A male proportion of 75% to 85% and a mean age of 60 years, ranging from about 20 to 80, were recorded for the dose-escalation cohort. Prior anti-PD-1, anti-PD-L1 or anti-CTLA-4 therapy was permitted, and 30% to 50% of dose-escalation patients had received checkpoint inhibitors. Partial responses occurred in three dose-escalation patients, of whom one had hepatocellular carcinoma and two had cutaneous melanoma. The point of sequencing TCRbeta in the periphery was to test whether ivuxolimab changed TCR sequence diversity and drove clonal T-cell expansion. The paper covers the monotherapy dose-escalation part of the phase I ivuxolimab trial, which included N of about 50 patients. General study outcomes and caveats: The antigen specificity of the clonally expanded peripheral T cells was not determined. At doses from 0.1 to 3.0 mg/kg, clonal expansion was seen in both CD4+ and CD8+ blood T cells between baseline and week 6. In partial responders in the 0.1-3.0 mg/kg groups, normalized peripheral clonal expansion was found to be among the lowest, especially among CD8+ T cells. Low levels of normalized T-cell clonal expansion were also shown by some nonresponding patients. After ivuxolimab, CD8+ T cells had more expanded clones than CD4+ T cells on average.

For sequencing of the TCRbeta CDR3 region, genomic DNA was extracted from the sorted cells. The immunoSEQ Assay was used for sequencing of TCRbeta CDR3 regions. TCRdb holds this immuneACCESS table with in-frame rearrangements only. Some clones are missing; in checked studies, unresolved V genes explain under half, and the rest has no known cause. The sample table holds fewer than 100,000 clones, of which more than 80% were seen once. The ten largest clonotypes hold 0.4% to 0.5% of the sample. V is pared back by 4 bases and J by 3 bases, with 7 bases lying between the germline termini. Inclusive of the bounding cysteine and phenylalanine, the CDR3 is 12 residues long. The DNA shown is the 36-base CDR3, in frame from base 1. According to the germline V gene (reference sequence), CDR1 reads MNHEY and CDR2 reads SMNVEV. The trial excluded patients who had a history of autoimmune disease or were on systemic immunosuppression. Peripheral blood for TCR sequencing was collected from all dose cohorts at baseline, on cycle 4 day 1, and on cycle 7 day 1. The samples were taken from a phase I, first-in-human, multicenter, open-label dose-escalation trial of ivuxolimab. Adults with locally advanced or metastatic melanoma, renal cell, hepatocellular, or head and neck squamous cell carcinoma were enrolled in the trial. Before TCR sequencing, CD4+ T cells and CD8+ T cells from peripheral blood were sorted into separate populations.

Of note for this clone: No antigen is known for it. No much larger clone is present one base from it, and per-base qualities are unavailable.

The chain uses TRBV27 and TRBJ2-7; the D segment could be TRBD2, given 5 matching bases. Sequencing was performed on CD4+ or CD8+ T cells sorted from blood, taken in a trial of the OX40 agonist ivuxolimab. The source of this sequence is an adult with an advanced solid tumor such as melanoma, head and neck, liver or kidney cancer. For the CDR3, the sequence is CASSSRDYEQYF. At the DNA level, the sequence is TGTGCCAGCAGTTCCCGGGACTACGAGCAGTACTTC.